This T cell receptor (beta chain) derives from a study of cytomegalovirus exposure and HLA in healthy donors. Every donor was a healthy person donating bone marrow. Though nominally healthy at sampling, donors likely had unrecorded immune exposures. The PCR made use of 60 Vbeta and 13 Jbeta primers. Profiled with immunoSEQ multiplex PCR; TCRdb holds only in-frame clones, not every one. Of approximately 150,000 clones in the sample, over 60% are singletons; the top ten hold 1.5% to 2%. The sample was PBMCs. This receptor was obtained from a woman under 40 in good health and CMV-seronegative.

The CDR3 coding sequence is TGTGCCAGCAGCAAAGTAGGACCTCAGGCAGGGCCCTACCTTTACAATGAGCAGTTCTTC. Residues: CASSKVGPQAGPYLYNEQFF. The chain links TRBV21-1 to TRBJ2-1; the table names TRBD1, a call not compared with the DNA. TRBV21-1 is assigned pseudogene status. CDR3 length: 20 residues.